The count of the clone carrying this T cell receptor (beta chain) is one. This entry belongs to a study of T cell changes during pregnancy in multiple sclerosis. V lost 3 bases and J lost 5; bases outside the gene matches: 7. Germline V CDR1 and CDR2: SGHRS, YFSETQ. The CDR3 sequence is 16 residues long. The assay was immunoSEQ multiplex PCR, and TCRdb's table has in-frame clones only and misses some. Found here are around 84,000 clones, about 93% of them singletons; the top ten hold about 0.99%. This chain uses TRBV5-1 with TRBJ2-2; 10 positions match TRBD1. This sequence originates from a female donor in good health, enrolled as a control in a pregnancy study. The sequenced sample was peripheral blood, obtained in the second trimester of pregnancy. The CDR3 is CASSSGQGRHTGELFF. DNA of the CDR3: TGCGCCAGCAGCTCGGGACAGGGGAGACATACCGGGGAGCTGTTTTTT.